The 5 T cell receptor beta chains below all came from one sample that was sequenced in a study of Ad26.COV2.S vaccination and SARS-CoV-2 variants. Here immunoSEQ multiplex PCR was the method, and the copy in TCRdb shows in-frame clones only, minus some. This table holds approximately 460,000 clones, about nine tenths found once. Treatment described: approximately 18 received Ad26.COV2.S at low or high dose, single or two shots; about 5 received placebo; per-sample allocation not given. Repertoires come from day 63 after the first vaccine or placebo injection. Sequences were derived from peripheral blood, sampled in a trial of Ad26.COV2.S vaccine versus placebo. These receptors all come from a person between 18 and 60 years old who received the Ad26.COV2.S COVID-19 vaccine or a placebo.

V gene TRBV7-9 combines with J gene TRBJ1-3; no firm D call. The length of the CDR3 is 12 residues. With 6 bases removed from V and 2 bases from J, the gap between germline ends came to 5 bases. The V gene's germline CDR1 is SEHNR and CDR2 FQNEAQ (reference sequence). The CDR3 DNA reads as TGTGCCAGCAGAGAACCTGGAAACACCATATATTTT. Amino acid sequence: CASREPGNTIYF. Full variable domain (remainder filled in from reference TRBV7-9 and TRBJ1-3): DTGVSQNPRHKITKRGQNVTFRCDPISEHNRLYWYRQTLGQGPEFLTYFQNEAQLEKSRLLSDRFSAERPKGSFSTLEIQRTEQGDSAMYLCASREPGNTIYFGEGSWLTVV.

The chain recombines TRBV6-2 or TRBV6-3 with TRBJ1-5; D unresolved. The CDR3 sequence is 14 residues long. V lost 6 bases, J lost 4 bases, and 13 bases lay in between. Germline lookup yields CDR1 MNHEY and CDR2 SVGEGT. For the CDR3, the DNA is TGTGCCAGCAGCTCCCCGACACAGAATCAGCCCCAGCATTTT. Protein product: CASSSPTQNQPQHF.

The chain recombines TRBV5-1 with TRBJ2-1; 8 nucleotides line up with TRBD1. Germline V lookup: CDR1 SGHRS, CDR2 YFSETQ. The CDR3 runs to 14 residues. The ends lost 2 bases at V and 3 bases at J; junction bases unmatched: 1. This chain's CDR3 is CASSFGTGYNEQFF. The CDR3, as DNA: TGCGCCAGCAGCTTTGGGACAGGCTACAATGAGCAGTTCTTC.

The chain couples TRBV6-5 to TRBJ2-1; 9 bases align to TRBD1. Germline V gives CDR1 MNHEY, CDR2 SVGAGI. The trim removed 7 bases at V and 3 bases at J, leaving 4 bases unmatched. The CDR3 is 14 amino acids. DNA for the CDR3: TGTGCCAGCACCGGGACAGGGAGCTACAATGAGCAGTTCTTC. It translates to CASTGTGSYNEQFF.

This chain connects TRBV29-1 to TRBJ1-4; D not resolved. The V gene lost 7 bases and the J gene lost 0 bases, with 6 bases spanning the gap. CDR1 and CDR2 from the germline V gene are SQVTM and ANQGSEA. There are 12 residues in the CDR3. CDR3 amino acids: CSAIATNEKLFF. CDR3 nucleotides: TGCAGCGCTATTGCAACTAATGAAAAACTGTTTTTT.